Shown below are 21 T cell receptor beta chains from a single sample sequenced in a study of response to subunit inactivated influenza vaccine. MiXCR, applied by TCRdb to the RT-PCR reads, yields one record per CDR3 protein. The sample carries about 800,000 distinct CDR3 sequences, around 21% recorded once. Material: PBMCs from blood, obtained about 5 days after vaccination. The receptors were sampled from a man aged 45 to 65 who received an inactivated influenza vaccine.

This clonotype appeared many times. The rearrangement joins TRBV7-2 to TRBJ1-1; D possibly corresponds to TRBD1 (5 bases). The CDR3 is made up of 15 amino acids. Germline V gene sequence: CDR1 SGHTA, CDR2 FQGNSA. Trimming cost V 6 bases and J 5 bases, with 19 bases left between them. CDR3 protein: CASRIRVNLETEAFF. The DNA for the CDR3 is TGTGCCAGCAGAATCAGGGTTAACCTTGAGACTGAAGCTTTCTTT.

V and J are TRBV4-2 and TRBJ2-2; perhaps TRBD1 as D (5 bases). Germline V gene sequence: CDR1 LGHNA, CDR2 YNFKEQ. The V gene lost 0 bases and the J gene lost 4 bases, with 15 bases spanning the gap. This CDR3 is 17 amino acids long. CDR3 sequence: CASSQESRALSTGELFF. The CDR3 region has the DNA TGTGCCAGCAGCCAAGAATCCAGGGCCCTCTCCACCGGGGAGCTGTTTTTT.

The chain is built from TRBV5-1 and TRBJ2-6; D is ambiguous. V lost 0 bases, J lost 0 bases, and 7 bases lay in between. There are 16 residues in the CDR3. CDR1 is SGHRS and CDR2 is YFSETQ in the germline V gene. CDR3 protein: CASSLAWVSGANVLTF. The CDR3 coding sequence is TGCGCCAGCAGCTTGGCCTGGGTCTCTGGGGCCAACGTCCTGACTTTC.

This clonotype was recorded a few times. This chain links TRBV5-1 with TRBJ2-1; 10 bases align to TRBD1. There are 17 residues in the CDR3. The germline gives CDR1 SGHRS, CDR2 YFSETQ. Germline trimming cut 2 bases from V and 9 bases from J; bases unmatched to any gene: 14. The CDR3, as DNA: TGCGCCAGCAGCTTCAATTTGGCGGGACAGGGGTTAGCTGAGCAGTTCTTC. Its protein is CASSFNLAGQGLAEQFF.

V usage is TRBV4-2 and J usage is TRBJ2-2; maybe TRBD2 (5 bases). The V gene lost 4 bases and the J gene lost 0 bases, with 18 bases spanning the gap. In germline, CDR1 is LGHNA, CDR2 YNFKEQ. The CDR3 extends over 18 amino acids. CDR3 DNA: TGTGCCAGCAGCCCTCAAGCTGCCCGGGGATCGAACACCGGGGAGCTGTTTTTT. It codes for CASSPQAARGSNTGELFF.

This clonotype was counted at least ten times. V and J are TRBV10-3 and TRBJ2-3; D ambiguous. There are 14 residues in the CDR3. Per the germline V gene, CDR1 is ENHRY and CDR2 is SYGVKD. The germline V and J ends were trimmed by 6 bases and 1 base, with 11 bases remaining between them. The CDR3 spells CAIRERDGTDTQYF. DNA of the CDR3: TGTGCCATCAGAGAGAGAGATGGCACAGATACGCAGTATTTT.

This clonotype was observed a few times. The gene calls are TRBV24-1 and TRBJ2-4; TRBD1 matches at 9 bases. V gave up 4 bases and J gave up 3 bases; unmatched junction bases: 6. From germline, CDR1 is KGHDR and CDR2 SFDVKD. The CDR3 spans 16 residues. Written as DNA, the CDR3 is TGTGCCACCAGTGAACTGGGACAGGGCGGCAAAAACATTCAGTACTTC. Protein product: CATSELGQGGKNIQYF.

The rearrangement uses TRBV3-1 and TRBJ2-3, with D unclear. V dropped 4 bases and J dropped 6 bases, with 14 bases sitting between them. Germline assignment: CDR1 LGHDT and CDR2 YNNKEL (reference sequence). This CDR3 comprises 14 residues. The CDR3 reads CASSRAAKGDTQYF. The CDR3 nucleotides read TGTGCCAGCAGCCGAGCCGCCAAAGGGGATACGCAGTATTTT.

This clonotype was seen a few times. V gene TRBV3-1 combines with J gene TRBJ2-7; 7 bases agree with TRBD1. This CDR3 comprises 13 residues. The V segment lost 5 bases and the J segment 4 bases; nucleotides outside the gene matches: 5. Germline-derived CDR1 and CDR2 are LGHDT and YNNKEL (reference sequence). In DNA form, the CDR3 reads TGTGCCAGCAGCACCGGGACAGAGTACGAGCAGTACTTC. This sequence encodes CASSTGTEYEQYF.

The rearrangement uses TRBV12-3 or TRBV12-4 and TRBJ1-2, with D tentatively TRBD1 (6 bases). The CDR3 sequence is 14 residues long. The V end lost 0 bases, the J end lost 5 bases, and 10 bases lay between the germline ends. This chain's CDR3 is CASSLAAGVYGYTF. The DNA of the CDR3 is TGTGCCAGCAGTTTAGCGGCAGGGGTTTATGGCTACACCTTC.

The rearrangement joins TRBV19 to TRBJ2-7; D is possibly TRBD1 (5 bases). With 4 bases removed from V and 1 base from J, the gap between germline ends came to 11 bases. The CDR3 runs to 14 residues. CDR1 and CDR2 (germline): LNHDA, SQIVND (reference sequence). The CDR3 spells CASSKGFGSYEQYF. In nucleotides, the CDR3 is TGTGCCAGTAGTAAGGGGTTCGGGTCCTACGAGCAGTACTTC.

This clonotype appeared many times. The rearrangement uses TRBV29-1 and TRBJ2-1, with 11 bases identical to TRBD2. The CDR3 extends over 16 amino acids. Germline trimming cut 3 bases from V and 2 bases from J; bases unmatched to any gene: 6. Germline CDR1 and CDR2: SQVTM and ANQGSEA. The CDR3 region is CSVERGLADPYNEQFF. The CDR3 DNA follows: TGCAGCGTTGAGAGGGGACTAGCGGACCCCTACAATGAGCAGTTCTTC.

This clonotype came up a few times. The chain has TRBV7-2 and TRBJ2-7, with TRBD2 matching 9 bases. The CDR3 consists of 14 residues. Trimming removed 0 bases from V and 6 bases from J; junction bases left unmatched: 3. CDR1 and CDR2 (germline): SGHTA, FQGNSA. The CDR3 nucleotides are TGTGCCAGCAGCTTAGCAGGAGCGGGAGGCGAGCAGTACTTC. This codes for CASSLAGAGGEQYF.

The chain has TRBV7-9 and TRBJ2-1, with 15 bases that match TRBD2. Germline V gene lookup returns CDR1 SEHNR and CDR2 FQNEAQ (reference sequence). V lost 6 bases to trimming and J lost 10 bases; unmatched junction nucleotides: 7. The CDR3 extends over 15 amino acids. CDR3 protein: CASRDGTSGGPEQFF. The CDR3 DNA follows: TGTGCCAGCAGGGACGGGACTAGCGGGGGGCCCGAGCAGTTCTTC.

The rearrangement links TRBV19 to TRBJ2-1; TRBD2 might be the D (5 bases). Between the trimmed V and J ends, which lost 3 bases and 6 bases, there was a span of 15 bases. Germline CDR1 and CDR2: LNHDA and SQIVND (reference sequence). CDR3 size: 15 residues. The CDR3 here is CASSIQRADINEQFF. CDR3 coding DNA: TGTGCCAGTAGTATCCAGAGGGCCGACATCAATGAGCAGTTCTTC.

V is TRBV5-1 and J is TRBJ1-1; 7 bases line up with TRBD1. The CDR3 is 11 amino acids. V lost 0 bases, J lost 11 bases, and 1 base stayed unmatched. Germline V gives CDR1 SGHRS, CDR2 YFSETQ. CDR3: CASSLEGAAFF. For the CDR3, the DNA is TGCGCCAGCAGCTTGGAGGGGGCGGCTTTCTTT.

The chain links TRBV10-3 to TRBJ2-1; 8 positions agree with TRBD1. The CDR3 runs to 12 residues. Germline-derived CDR1 and CDR2 are ENHRY and SYGVKD. The trim removed 7 bases at V and 8 bases at J, leaving 4 bases unmatched. The CDR3 nucleotides are TGTGCCATCAACCAGGGGGCCGATGAGCAGTTCTTC. It codes for CAINQGADEQFF.

The V call is TRBV24-1, the J call TRBJ2-7; tentative D call: TRBD1 (6 bases). V was clipped by 8 bases and J by 5 bases, with 21 bases between them. Germline CDR1 is KGHDR and CDR2 is SFDVKD. The CDR3 runs 15 residues. Written as DNA, the CDR3 is TGTGCCACCACCCAAGACGGGACAAGAGAGGACGAGCAGTACTTC. Translated, it gives CATTQDGTREDEQYF.

This clonotype was detected a few times. The V and J genes are TRBV29-1 and TRBJ2-5; D is ambiguous. Germline V lookup: CDR1 SQVTM, CDR2 ANQGSEA. The CDR3 runs 13 residues. V lost 6 bases and J 5 bases, leaving 16 bases between the germline ends. CDR3 sequence: CSVGNQPPETQYF. CDR3 coding DNA: TGCAGCGTCGGTAACCAGCCCCCCGAGACCCAGTACTTC.

CDR3 loop: CSVVFLRGAGYEQYF. The CDR3, as DNA: TGCAGCGTTGTATTTCTTCGGGGGGCCGGCTACGAGCAGTACTTC. J is TRBJ2-7 and V is TRBV29-1, with D perhaps TRBD2 (7 bases). The CDR3 contains 15 residues. Germline CDR1 and CDR2: SQVTM and ANQGSEA. V was shortened by 4 bases and J by 3 bases, with 19 bases between the two germline ends.

This clonotype was observed a few times. V usage is TRBV4-1 and J usage is TRBJ2-3; the match to TRBD1 covers 12 bases. The length of the CDR3 is 20 residues. Germline CDR1 MGHRA, CDR2 YSYEKL. V trimming: 1 base; J trimming: 6 bases; junction bases outside the gene matches: 17. CDR3 in DNA: TGCGCCAGCAGCCAAGTGAGAGGGCGAACCGGGACAGGGGGCTTCGATACGCAGTATTTT. This sequence encodes CASSQVRGRTGTGGFDTQYF.